This TCR beta chain was profiled in a study of radiotherapy plus CTLA-4 blockade in lung cancer. Study as a whole: With roughly 28% of patients having disease control, objective responses were seen in less than 20%. Study-wide findings and caveats: Per reports, early blood T cell clone dynamics, plus interferon-beta, forecast response most strongly. After treatment with radiotherapy plus ipilimumab, TCR clones that came from the tumor expanded in blood.

This CDR3 has 15 amino acids. Germline lookup yields CDR1 SGHNT and CDR2 YYREEE (reference sequence). After removal of 4 bases from V and 10 bases from J, the junction contained 14 bases not matched to a gene. A word on this clone: The antigen is undetermined.

The method was immunoSEQ multiplex PCR; TCRdb's version includes in-frame clones alone and lacks a portion of them. The sample shows some 98,000 clones, approximately 78% of them seen only once. Lung cancer patients with chemo-refractory metastatic non-small-cell disease were given focal radiation plus CTLA-4 blockade with ipilimumab. Material: peripheral blood, obtained from a patient treated with radiotherapy plus ipilimumab. This clonotype originated in a human donor with non-small cell lung cancer who had a partial response to radiotherapy plus ipilimumab. The chain employs TRBV5-4 and TRBJ2-1, with 7 positions matching TRBD2. This CDR3 is CASSTTRPGGGEQFF. The DNA for the CDR3 is TGTGCCAGCAGCACCACCAGGCCGGGAGGCGGCGAGCAGTTCTTC.